The 22 T cell receptor beta chains listed next were all sequenced from one sample in a study of response to subunit inactivated influenza vaccine. TCRdb ran MiXCR on the RT-PCR reads and lists one entry per CDR3 protein. Here the sample spans 500,000 or so distinct CDR3 sequences, approximately 15% being singletons. This material consisted of CD4+ T cells sorted from PBMCs, taken less than 30 months after vaccination. Receptors were obtained from a man between 45 and 75 years old who received an inactivated influenza vaccine.

This chain uses TRBV6-1 with TRBJ2-5, with a tentative D call TRBD1 (5 bases). In germline, CDR1 is MNHNS, CDR2 SASEGT. The V end lost 6 bases, the J end lost 5 bases, and 16 bases lay between the germline ends. This CDR3 is 14 amino acids long. The CDR3 coding sequence is TGTGCCAGCAGCCAGGGATCAAACGGGGAGACCCAGTACTTC. It yields the protein CASSQGSNGETQYF.

This clonotype was detected only a few times. V gene TRBV28 combines with J gene TRBJ2-7; 7 bases are a match to TRBD1. Germline loops: CDR1 MDHEN, CDR2 SYDVKM. V was pared by 2 bases and J by 0 bases, with 10 bases of the junction left unmatched. CDR3 length equals 17 residues. The CDR3 protein is CASSLILQGESSYEQYF. CDR3 DNA sequence: TGTGCCAGCAGTTTAATCCTGCAGGGGGAGAGCTCCTACGAGCAGTACTTC.

The V call is TRBV7-2, the J call TRBJ2-7; tentative D call: TRBD1 (7 bases). The CDR3 consists of 15 residues. The germline V gene has CDR1 SGHTA and CDR2 FQGNSA. The germline V and J ends were trimmed by 4 bases and 6 bases, with 19 bases remaining between them. The CDR3 spells CASSSRRGRQLEQYF. CDR3 DNA sequence: TGTGCCAGCAGCTCACGGAGGGGGCGCCAGCTCGAGCAGTACTTC.

This clonotype was counted only a few times. This chain connects TRBV7-9 to TRBJ2-1, with D possibly being TRBD1 (5 bases). V was pared by 2 bases and J by 5 bases, with 13 bases between. The CDR3 is 15 residues long. Germline V gives CDR1 SEHNR, CDR2 FQNEAQ (reference sequence). For the CDR3, the DNA is TGTGCCAGCAGCTTAACAGCTGGGGCCCACAATGAGCAGTTCTTC. Translation: CASSLTAGAHNEQFF.

This chain joins TRBV5-1 and TRBJ2-5, with TRBD1 matching 9 bases. V lost 4 bases and J lost 1; bases outside the gene matches: 5. The CDR3 has 15 residues. In germline, CDR1 is SGHRS, CDR2 YFSETQ. Here the CDR3 reads CASSKPQGAQETQYF. The CDR3 DNA is TGCGCCAGCAGCAAACCACAGGGGGCCCAAGAGACCCAGTACTTC. Full variable domain (remainder filled in from reference TRBV5-1 and TRBJ2-5): KAGVTQTPRYLIKTRGQQVTLSCSPISGHRSVSWYQQTPGQGLQFLFEYFSETQRNKGNFPGRFSGRQFSNSRSEMNVSTLELGDSALYLCASSKPQGAQETQYFGPGTRLLVL.

This clonotype has a handful of counts. The chain combines TRBV29-1 with TRBJ2-1; unclear D gene. Trimming stripped 4 bases from V and 2 bases from J, with 12 bases between. The V gene's germline CDR1 is SQVTM and CDR2 ANQGSEA. This CDR3 has 14 amino acids. The CDR3 reads CSVGASFTYNEQFF. The CDR3 DNA is TGCAGCGTTGGAGCATCCTTTACCTACAATGAGCAGTTCTTC.

This clonotype was counted between two and nine times. This chain joins TRBV6-2 or TRBV6-3 and TRBJ2-4, with 8 bases lining up with TRBD2. The CDR3 spans 15 residues. Trimming cost V 0 bases and J 6 bases; bases outside gene matches: 4. Germline V CDR1 and CDR2: MNHEY, SVGEGT. DNA of the CDR3: TGTGCCAGCAGTTACTCGGGGACTAGGTTAAACATTCAGTACTTC. Encoded protein: CASSYSGTRLNIQYF.

This clonotype appeared many times. The V call is TRBV27, the J call TRBJ2-1, with D hard to call. This CDR3 contains 14 residues. The germline gives CDR1 MNHEY, CDR2 SMNVEV (reference sequence). The V gene lost 7 bases and the J gene lost 10 bases, with 20 bases spanning the gap. The DNA of the CDR3 is TGTGCCAGCACCGCGACCATGGCTATGGGGGAGCAGTTCTTC. This codes for CASTATMAMGEQFF.

The V and J genes are TRBV10-3 and TRBJ2-1; D not resolved. The CDR3 covers 12 residues. Deletions cut 4 bases from V and 7 bases from J, with 8 bases between. The germline V gene has CDR1 ENHRY and CDR2 SYGVKD. The CDR3, as DNA: TGTGCCATCAGTGGTCCTAGTAATGAGCAGTTCTTC. This encodes CAISGPSNEQFF.

There are a few counts of this clonotype. The chain joins TRBV12-3 or TRBV12-4 to TRBJ2-5, with 13 nucleotides matching TRBD2. This CDR3 contains 18 residues. Trimming at V came to 1 base and at J to 5 bases, leaving 10 bases not matched to a gene. CDR3 loop: CASSLETSGGPLGETQYF. DNA for the CDR3: TGTGCCAGCAGTTTAGAGACTAGCGGGGGGCCTCTGGGGGAGACCCAGTACTTC.

The J gene is TRBJ2-3, the V gene TRBV29-1; 7 bases agree with TRBD1. V was pared by 2 bases and J by 6 bases, with 8 bases of the junction left unmatched. The germline gives CDR1 SQVTM, CDR2 ANQGSEA. There are 14 residues in the CDR3. The DNA for the CDR3 is TGCAGCGTTGAACCTACAGGGGTGGGCGATACGCAGTATTTT. It translates to CSVEPTGVGDTQYF.

As for this clonotype: Possible read error: a much larger clone is one base away. V and J are TRBV29-1 and TRBJ2-3; D uncertain. The CDR3 is 11 residues long. Per germline, CDR1 SQVTM and CDR2 ANQGSEA. Trimming left V 8 bases short and J 1 base short, with 7 bases between. CDR3 DNA: TGCAGCTGTTCGGGCACAGATACGCAGTATTTT. Translated, it gives CSCSGTDTQYF.

This clonotype was detected a few times. The gene calls are TRBV2 and TRBJ2-1; 7 bases fit TRBD1. CDR3 length equals 15 residues. The germline V gene has CDR1 SNHLY and CDR2 FYNNEI. Trimming removed 9 bases from V and 7 bases from J; junction bases left unmatched: 15. The CDR3 coding sequence is TGTGCCAGTCGGAATCAGGGGGTGATAGCTAATGAGCAGTTCTTC. Translation: CASRNQGVIANEQFF. The full variable domain, rest sourced from reference TRBV2 and TRBJ2-1, is EPEVTQTPSHQVTQMGQEVILRCVPISNHLYFYWYRQILGQKVEFLVSFYNNEISEKSEIFDDQFSVERPDGSNFTLKIRSTKLEDSAMYFCASRNQGVIANEQFFGPGTRLTVL.

This sequence joins TRBV7-2 and TRBJ1-1, with TRBD1 matching over 8 bases. Germline lookup yields CDR1 SGHTA and CDR2 FQGNSA. This CDR3 is built from 14 residues. V was clipped by 7 bases and J by 0 bases; unmatched bases: 4. The CDR3 sequence is CASIRDRMNTEAFF. The DNA of the CDR3 is TGTGCCAGCATCCGGGACAGGATGAACACTGAAGCTTTCTTT.

The V call is TRBV27, the J call TRBJ2-7, with 9 bases lining up with TRBD2. Per the germline V gene, CDR1 is MNHEY and CDR2 is SMNVEV (reference sequence). The ends lost 3 bases at V and 5 bases at J; junction bases unmatched: 5. The CDR3 has 14 residues. CDR3 in DNA: TGTGCCAGCAGTTTCGCGGGAGGGCCCCACGAGCAGTACTTC. It encodes CASSFAGGPHEQYF.

This clonotype appeared a few times. This chain uses TRBV29-1 with TRBJ2-5; 9 positions match TRBD2. Germline lookup yields CDR1 SQVTM and CDR2 ANQGSEA. J was trimmed by 2 bases and V by 5 bases; bases with no gene match: 6. CDR3 length: 14 amino acids. CDR3: CSVPLAGRQETQYF. In DNA, the CDR3 is TGCAGCGTTCCCCTAGCGGGACGACAAGAGACCCAGTACTTC.

This clonotype occurred a few times. This chain uses TRBV5-5 with TRBJ2-3; TRBD2 matches 7 bases. The V gene end was trimmed by 0 bases and the J gene end by 5 bases; junction bases not matched to a gene: 12. Germline CDR1 SGHKS, CDR2 YYEKEE (reference sequence). The CDR3 length is 17 residues. CDR3 sequence: CASSLDPGLLREDTQYF. Written as DNA, the CDR3 is TGTGCCAGCAGCTTGGACCCGGGACTACTACGGGAAGATACGCAGTATTTT.

This clonotype was recorded only once. The chain links TRBV28 to TRBJ1-1; no firm D call. The ends were cut back, 5 bases at V and 0 bases at J, with 25 bases in the middle. Per germline, CDR1 MDHEN and CDR2 SYDVKM. The CDR3 length is 19 residues. The CDR3 sequence: CASSQPRGRSLMMNTEAFF. The CDR3 coding sequence is TGTGCCAGCAGTCAGCCCCGCGGCAGGAGTCTCATGATGAACACTGAAGCTTTCTTT.

This clonotype was counted many times. The V and J genes are TRBV12-3 or TRBV12-4 and TRBJ2-5; TRBD1 agrees at 9 bases. V trimming: 5 bases; J trimming: 4 bases; junction bases outside the gene matches: 8. CDR3 length equals 15 residues. CDR3 bases: TGTGCCAGCAGTACCAGGACAGGGGTTCGAGAGACCCAGTACTTC. It specifies CASSTRTGVRETQYF.

This clonotype was observed a handful of times. This rearrangement joins TRBV20-1 to TRBJ2-4; weak D call: TRBD2 (5 bases). Trimming pared 5 bases from V and 6 bases from J, leaving 23 bases between. The V gene's germline CDR1 is DFQATT and CDR2 SNEGSKA (reference sequence). The CDR3 totals 16 residues. The chain's CDR3 is CSAYTLNEGLRNIQYF. The CDR3 DNA reads as TGCAGTGCTTACACCTTAAATGAGGGATTAAGAAACATTCAGTACTTC.

The chain joins TRBV11-2 to TRBJ2-2; TRBD2 matches 12 bases. From germline, CDR1 is SGHAT and CDR2 FQNNGV. CDR3 length: 17 residues. The J segment lost 2 bases and the V segment lost 5 bases, leaving 6 bases of the junction unmatched. CDR3 nucleotide sequence: TGTGCCAGCAGCCTTAGACTAGCGGGAGTTAACACCGGGGAGCTGTTTTTT. The encoded protein is CASSLRLAGVNTGELFF.

This chain joins TRBV11-2 and TRBJ2-5, with 8 positions matching TRBD1. CDR3 size: 18 residues. V lost 2 bases and J lost 5; bases outside the gene matches: 16. Germline-derived CDR1 and CDR2 are SGHAT and FQNNGV. CDR3 bases: TGTGCCAGCAGCTTACAGGGGGCCTCTGGGAGTTCCAACGAGACCCAGTACTTC. The encoded protein is CASSLQGASGSSNETQYF.